Shown below are 7 T cell receptor beta chains from a single sample sequenced in a study of T cell clusters in autoimmune cytopenias. TRB was amplified from about 250 ng of peripheral blood genomic DNA per sample. TRB was amplified by touch-down multiplex PCR, primer pools A and B combined. TCRdb reprocessed the multiplex PCR reads, with one entry per CDR3 protein and no DNA. The listing contains about 710 distinct CDR3 sequences. Sequenced input: peripheral blood. The source is a human donor with an autoimmune cytopenia or autoimmune hepatitis (not recorded which).

The chain employs TRBV20-1 and TRBJ1-1; TCRdb's D call, TRBD1, is unchecked because there is no DNA. This CDR3 comprises 12 residues. The germline V gene has CDR1 DFQATT and CDR2 SNEGSKA (reference sequence). The CDR3 protein is CSARDLRGEAFF.

This clonotype registers medium-sized by frequency. V gene TRBV12-5 combines with J gene TRBJ2-2; absent DNA, TCRdb's TRBD2 call cannot be checked. Germline V gene lookup returns CDR1 LGHNT and CDR2 FRNRAP. The CDR3 runs 13 residues. CDR3 loop: CASGLQGPGELFF.

Considering frequency, this clonotype is medium-sized. The rearrangement joins TRBV12-3 or TRBV12-4 to TRBJ2-7; no DNA is available, so the TRBD1 call from TCRdb remains unchecked. The CDR3 has 14 amino acids. CDR3 region: CASSPRFKADEQYF.

This sequence joins TRBV7-6 and TRBJ2-7; without DNA, the TCRdb call of TRBD1 cannot be checked. CDR1 is SGHVS and CDR2 is FNYEAQ in the germline V gene. The CDR3 is 14 residues long. The CDR3 sequence is CASSFKDQGGEQYF.

The chain recombines TRBV2 with TRBJ2-6. The CDR3 has 14 amino acids. Germline V CDR1 and CDR2: SNHLY, FYNNEI. CDR3 sequence reads: CASRVFSGANVLTF.

The chain has TRBV5-1 and TRBJ2-3; as DNA is missing, the TRBD2 call by TCRdb cannot be tested. The CDR3 has 15 amino acids. CDR1 is SGHRS and CDR2 is YFSETQ in the germline V gene. CDR3 residues: CASSLLEIRSGTQYF.

This clonotype is classed as medium-sized (0.01 to 0.1%) by frequency. The chain recombines TRBV10-3 with TRBJ1-1. CDR1 and CDR2 (germline): ENHRY, SYGVKD. This CDR3 spans 14 amino acids. The CDR3 reads CAINAADQRTEAFF.